The sequence of this T cell receptor beta chain was determined in a study of Graves' ophthalmopathy and Graves' hyperthyroidism. Whole-study results and caveats: The 13-signature model separated ophthalmopathy from stable hyperthyroidism at approximately 91% sensitivity and roughly 81% specificity. Clonotypes were expanded in thyroid at above 0.001 frequency, and most also appeared in blood.

Germline loops: CDR1 ENHRY, CDR2 SYGVKD. This CDR3 comprises 14 residues. V was pared by 4 bases and J by 4 bases, with 13 bases between. The hyperthyroidism patients, aged 18 to 65, had been newly diagnosed, with under 2 months' duration. Amplification targeted the TCR beta CDR3 regions, with RNA transcripts as the source material. First-round RT-PCR used HTBI primers; second-round multiplex PCR followed. TCRdb reanalysed the multiplex PCR reads using MiXCR and keeps one entry per CDR3 protein. The data show some 1.1 million distinct CDR3 sequences, approximately 35% seen once. A remark on this clonotype: Its antigen is as yet unknown.

The clonotype was recovered from an adult man with Graves' hyperthyroidism. The sample comprised peripheral blood or thyroid tissue (not recorded which). The rearrangement joins TRBV10-3 to TRBJ2-5; D not resolved. The CDR3 reads CAISAGRNAETQYF. As DNA, the CDR3 is TGTGCCATCAGTGCCGGACGGAACGCAGAGACCCAGTACTTC.